The clone carrying this TCR beta chain has more than one count but fewer than ten. Its antigen remains unknown. The sample belongs to a study of cytomegalovirus exposure and HLA in healthy donors. PCR used 60 Vbeta primers and 13 Jbeta primers. This table comes from immunoSEQ multiplex PCR, and its TCRdb copy is limited to in-frame clones, with some not included. The repertoire includes 65,000 to 80,000 clones, around 84% of them detected once, and 8% to 9.5% sits in the top ten. Findings and caveats of the study: An apparent linkage of common viral pathogens to several of the most significant clusters emerged in a later analysis.

From germline, CDR1 is SNHLY and CDR2 FYNNEI. The V end lost 5 bases, the J end lost 1 base, and 12 bases lay between the germline ends. The CDR3 sequence is 15 residues long. V and J are TRBV2 and TRBJ1-5, with TRBD1 as a possible D gene (6 bases). The TCR originated in a woman in her thirties or forties in good health and CMV-seropositive. Sequencing was done on a sample of PBMCs. For the CDR3, the DNA is TGTGCCAGCAGTACAACAGGGTGGAGCAATCAGCCCCAGCATTTT. Translated, it gives CASSTTGWSNQPQHF. The full variable domain, with the rest looked up from reference TRBV2 and TRBJ1-5, is EPEVTQTPSHQVTQMGQEVILRCVPISNHLYFYWYRQILGQKVEFLVSFYNNEISEKSEIFDDQFSVERPDGSNFTLKIRSTKLEDSAMYFCASSTTGWSNQPQHFGDGTRLSIL.